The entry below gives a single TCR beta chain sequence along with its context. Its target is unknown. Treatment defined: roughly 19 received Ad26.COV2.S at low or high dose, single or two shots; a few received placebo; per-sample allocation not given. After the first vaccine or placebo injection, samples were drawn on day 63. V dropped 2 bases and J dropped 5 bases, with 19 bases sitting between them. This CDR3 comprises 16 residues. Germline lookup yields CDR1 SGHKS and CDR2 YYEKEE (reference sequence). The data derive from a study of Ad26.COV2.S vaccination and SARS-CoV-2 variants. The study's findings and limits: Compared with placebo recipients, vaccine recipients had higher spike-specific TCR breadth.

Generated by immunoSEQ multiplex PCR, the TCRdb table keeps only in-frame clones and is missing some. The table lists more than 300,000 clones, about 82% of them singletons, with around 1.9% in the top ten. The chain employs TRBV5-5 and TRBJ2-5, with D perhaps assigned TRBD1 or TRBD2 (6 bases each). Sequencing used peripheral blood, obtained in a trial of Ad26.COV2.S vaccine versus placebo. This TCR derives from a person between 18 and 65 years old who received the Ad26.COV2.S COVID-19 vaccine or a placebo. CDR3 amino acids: CASSFDIAGRGETQYF. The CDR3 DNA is TGTGCCAGCAGCTTCGACATCGCGGGAAGGGGGGAGACCCAGTACTTC.